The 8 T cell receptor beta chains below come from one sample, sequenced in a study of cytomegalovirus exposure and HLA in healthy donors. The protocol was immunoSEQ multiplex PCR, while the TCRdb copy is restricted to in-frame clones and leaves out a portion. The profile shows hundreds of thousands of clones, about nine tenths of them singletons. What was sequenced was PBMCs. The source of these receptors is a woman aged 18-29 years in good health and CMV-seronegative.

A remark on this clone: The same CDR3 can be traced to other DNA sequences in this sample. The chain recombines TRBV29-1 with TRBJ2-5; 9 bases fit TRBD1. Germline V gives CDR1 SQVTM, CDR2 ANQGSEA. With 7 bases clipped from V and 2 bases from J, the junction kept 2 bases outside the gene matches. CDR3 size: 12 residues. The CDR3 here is CSAGTGQETQYF. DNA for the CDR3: TGCAGCGCCGGGACAGGGCAAGAGACCCAGTACTTC.

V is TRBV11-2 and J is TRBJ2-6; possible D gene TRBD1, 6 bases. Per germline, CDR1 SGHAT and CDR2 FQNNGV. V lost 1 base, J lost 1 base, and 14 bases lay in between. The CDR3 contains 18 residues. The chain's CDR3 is CASSLVDSSPSGANVLTF. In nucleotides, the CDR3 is TGTGCCAGCAGCTTAGTGGACAGTTCCCCTTCTGGGGCCAACGTCCTGACTTTC.

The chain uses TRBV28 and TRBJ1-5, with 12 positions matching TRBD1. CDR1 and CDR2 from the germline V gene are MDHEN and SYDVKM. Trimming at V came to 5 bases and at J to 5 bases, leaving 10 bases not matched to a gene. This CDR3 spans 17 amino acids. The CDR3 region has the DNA TGTGCCAGCAGTCCCGGGGACAGGGGGCGCAAAGATCAGCCCCAGCATTTT. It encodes CASSPGDRGRKDQPQHF.

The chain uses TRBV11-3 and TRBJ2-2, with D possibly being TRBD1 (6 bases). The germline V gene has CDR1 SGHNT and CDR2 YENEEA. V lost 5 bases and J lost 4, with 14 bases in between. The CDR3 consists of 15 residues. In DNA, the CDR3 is TGTGCCAGCAGCCCTACAATAGGGGGCACCGGGGAGCTGTTTTTT. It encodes CASSPTIGGTGELFF.

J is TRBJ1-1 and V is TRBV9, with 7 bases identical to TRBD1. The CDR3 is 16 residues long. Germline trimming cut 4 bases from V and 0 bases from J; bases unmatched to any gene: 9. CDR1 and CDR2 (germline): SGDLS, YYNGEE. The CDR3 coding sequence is TGTGCCAGCAGCCATACCGTGGGACAGTTGAACACTGAAGCTTTCTTT. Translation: CASSHTVGQLNTEAFF.

The CDR3 loop is CAWSGGTGSLYTF. CDR3 in DNA: TGTGCCTGGAGCGGCGGGACAGGTTCGCTTTACACCTTC. This chain uses TRBV30 with TRBJ1-2, with TRBD1 identical over 8 bases. Trimming at V came to 3 bases and at J to 11 bases, leaving 11 bases not matched to a gene. This CDR3 is 13 amino acids long. Germline V gene lookup returns CDR1 GTSNPN and CDR2 SVGIG (reference sequence). Full variable domain (remainder filled in from reference TRBV30 and TRBJ1-2): SQTIHQWPATLVQPVGSPLSLECTVEGTSNPNLYWYRQAAGRGLQLLFYSVGIGQISSEVPQNLSASRPQDRQFILSSKKLLLSDSGFYLCAWSGGTGSLYTFGSGTRLTVV.

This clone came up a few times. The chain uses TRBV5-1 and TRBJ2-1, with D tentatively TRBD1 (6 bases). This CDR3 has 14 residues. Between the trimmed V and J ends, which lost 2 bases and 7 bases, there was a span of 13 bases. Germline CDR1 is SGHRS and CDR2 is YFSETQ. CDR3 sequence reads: CASSLQGLGNEQFF. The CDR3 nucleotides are TGCGCCAGCAGCTTACAGGGCCTTGGGAATGAGCAGTTCTTC.

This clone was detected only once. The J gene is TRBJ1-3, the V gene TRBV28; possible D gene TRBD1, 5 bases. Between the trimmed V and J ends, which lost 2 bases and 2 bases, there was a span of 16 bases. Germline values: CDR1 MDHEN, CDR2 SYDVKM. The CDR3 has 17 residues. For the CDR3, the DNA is TGTGCCAGCAGTTTAGGGGCAGGTGGAGTGGCTGGAAACACCATATATTTT. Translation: CASSLGAGGVAGNTIYF.